The next 8 T cell receptor beta chains were all read from a single sample in a study of shared clonotypes between healthy human individuals. This table comes from immunoSEQ multiplex PCR, and its TCRdb copy is limited to in-frame clones, with some not included. The table includes about 470,000 clones, roughly 77% detected once. The sequencing input was PBMCs. These receptors came from a woman in her thirties or forties in good health. Some clones in this sample may be carry-over from other donors' samples.

The CDR3 spells CASSMGGRSNQPQHF. The CDR3 nucleotides are TGTGCCAGTAGTATGGGGGGTCGGAGCAATCAGCCCCAGCATTTT. The chain links TRBV19 to TRBJ1-5; TRBD1 is a possible D gene (5 bases). This CDR3 region has 15 residues. The germline V and J ends were trimmed by 3 bases and 1 base, with 10 bases remaining between them. Germline V CDR1 and CDR2: LNHDA, SQIVND (reference sequence). Supplemented by reference TRBV19 and TRBJ1-5, the full variable domain reads DGGITQSPKYLFRKEGQNVTLSCEQNLNHDAMYWYRQDPGQGLRLIYYSQIVNDFQKGDIAEGYSVSREKKESFPLTVTSAQKNPTAFYLCASSMGGRSNQPQHFGDGTRLSIL.

This clone has ten or more counts. The chain is built from TRBV6-4 and TRBJ2-1; 8 nucleotides align to TRBD2. The V gene's germline CDR1 is MRHNA and CDR2 SNTAGT. V was pared by 4 bases and J by 2 bases, with 4 bases of the junction left unmatched. The CDR3 spans 15 residues. The CDR3 is CASSVGSGTYNEQFF. DNA of the CDR3: TGTGCCAGCAGTGTGGGTAGCGGGACCTACAATGAGCAGTTCTTC.

The chain carries TRBV10-3 and TRBJ2-1; TRBD1 or TRBD2 may be the D gene (5 bases each). CDR1 is ENHRY and CDR2 is SYGVKD in the germline V gene. The CDR3 loop spans 14 amino acids. Trimming pared 6 bases from V and 6 bases from J, leaving 15 bases between. CDR3 loop: CAIRTGAAGNEQFF. The CDR3 nucleotides are TGTGCCATCAGGACCGGGGCCGCCGGCAATGAGCAGTTCTTC.

The V gene is TRBV7-2, the J gene TRBJ2-1, with D possibly TRBD2 on 7 matching bases. CDR1 and CDR2 (germline): SGHTA, FQGNSA. V was clipped by 5 bases and J by 6 bases, with 17 bases between them. There are 15 residues in the CDR3. For the CDR3, the DNA is TGTGCCAGCAGCCCTCCGGGGGGCGGGTTCAATGAGCAGTTCTTC. The encoded protein is CASSPPGGGFNEQFF.

The rearrangement links TRBV6-1 to TRBJ2-7, with 9 bases that match TRBD1. Losses at the gene ends were 6 bases for V and 4 bases for J; bases not matched to a gene: 7. The CDR3 runs 14 residues. The germline gives CDR1 MNHNS, CDR2 SASEGT. The CDR3 coding sequence is TGTGCCAGCAGCCCGGACAGGGGATTTTACGAGCAGTACTTC. Its protein product is CASSPDRGFYEQYF.

The CDR3 DNA reads as TGTGCCTGGAATGTACTAGCGGGAGAACATCAGTTCTTC. Its translation is CAWNVLAGEHQFF. The chain carries TRBV30 and TRBJ2-1, with 11 positions matching TRBD2. The CDR3 sequence is 13 residues long. Per germline, CDR1 GTSNPN and CDR2 SVGIG (reference sequence). V was pared by 4 bases and J by 13 bases, with 9 bases of the junction left unmatched.

The chain couples TRBV7-7 to TRBJ2-7; 9 bases agree with TRBD1. V was clipped by 5 bases and J by 7 bases; unmatched bases: 9. The CDR3 sequence is 14 residues long. Germline V gene sequence: CDR1 SSHAT, CDR2 FNYEAQ (reference sequence). This CDR3 reads CASSPGQGSREQYF. The CDR3 coding sequence is TGTGCCAGCAGCCCGGGACAGGGTAGTCGAGAGCAGTACTTC.

The chain is built from TRBV28 and TRBJ2-6; no reliable D call. Trimming removed 7 bases at V and 0 bases at J, with 4 bases between. The CDR3 is 13 residues long. From germline, CDR1 is MDHEN and CDR2 SYDVKM. DNA for the CDR3: TGTGCCAGCATGGCCTCTGGGGCCAACGTCCTGACTTTC. It codes for CASMASGANVLTF. Drawing the rest from reference TRBV28 and TRBJ2-6, the complete variable domain is DVKVTQSSRYLVKRTGEKVFLECVQDMDHENMFWYRQDPGLGLRLIYFSYDVKMKEKGDIPEGYSVSREKKERFSLILESASTNQTSMYLCASMASGANVLTFGAGSRLTVL.